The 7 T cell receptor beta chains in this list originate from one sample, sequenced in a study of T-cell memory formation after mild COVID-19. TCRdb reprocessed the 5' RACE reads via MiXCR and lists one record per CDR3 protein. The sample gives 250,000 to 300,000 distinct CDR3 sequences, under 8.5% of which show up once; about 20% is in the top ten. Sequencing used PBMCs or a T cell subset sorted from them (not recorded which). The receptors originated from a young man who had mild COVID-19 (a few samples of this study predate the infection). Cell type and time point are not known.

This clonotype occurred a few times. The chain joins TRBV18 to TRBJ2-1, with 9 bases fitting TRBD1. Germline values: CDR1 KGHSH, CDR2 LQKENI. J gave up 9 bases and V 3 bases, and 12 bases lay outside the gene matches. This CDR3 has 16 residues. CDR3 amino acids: CASSPAVRTGAGEQFF. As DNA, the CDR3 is TGTGCCAGCTCACCTGCGGTGAGGACAGGGGCTGGTGAGCAGTTCTTC.

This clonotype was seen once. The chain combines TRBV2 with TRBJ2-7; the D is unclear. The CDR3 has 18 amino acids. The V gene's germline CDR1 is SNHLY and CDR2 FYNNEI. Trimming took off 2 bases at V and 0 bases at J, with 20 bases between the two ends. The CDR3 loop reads CASSEPNGTYDSSYEQYF. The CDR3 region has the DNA TGTGCCAGCAGTGAACCCAACGGCACGTACGATAGCTCCTACGAGCAGTACTTC.

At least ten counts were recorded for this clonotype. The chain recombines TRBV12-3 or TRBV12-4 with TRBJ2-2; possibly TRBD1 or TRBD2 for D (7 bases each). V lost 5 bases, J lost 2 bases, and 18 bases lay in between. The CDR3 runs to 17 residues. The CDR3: CASSPSGGEINTGELFF. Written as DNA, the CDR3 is TGTGCCAGCAGTCCCTCAGGGGGGGAGATCAACACCGGGGAGCTGTTTTTT.

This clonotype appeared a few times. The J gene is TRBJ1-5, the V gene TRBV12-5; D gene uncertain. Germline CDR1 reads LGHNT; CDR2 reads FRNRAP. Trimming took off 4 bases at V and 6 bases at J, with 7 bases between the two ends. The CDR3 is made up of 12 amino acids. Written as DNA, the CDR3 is TGTGCTAGTGGTTACCCAGCTCAGCCCCAGCATTTT. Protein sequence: CASGYPAQPQHF.

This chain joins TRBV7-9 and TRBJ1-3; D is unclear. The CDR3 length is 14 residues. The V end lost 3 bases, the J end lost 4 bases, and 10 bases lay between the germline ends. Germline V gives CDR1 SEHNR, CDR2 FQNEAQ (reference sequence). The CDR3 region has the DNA TGTGCCAGCAGCTTTGAGGTTTTCGGAAACACCATATATTTT. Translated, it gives CASSFEVFGNTIYF.

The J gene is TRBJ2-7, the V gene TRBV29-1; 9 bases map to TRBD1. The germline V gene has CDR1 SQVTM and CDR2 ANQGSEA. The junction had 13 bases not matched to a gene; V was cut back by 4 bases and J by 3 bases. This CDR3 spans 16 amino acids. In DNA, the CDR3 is TGCAGCGTTGTAGGGACAGGGTTCGGACTACTCTACGAGCAGTACTTC. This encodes CSVVGTGFGLLYEQYF.

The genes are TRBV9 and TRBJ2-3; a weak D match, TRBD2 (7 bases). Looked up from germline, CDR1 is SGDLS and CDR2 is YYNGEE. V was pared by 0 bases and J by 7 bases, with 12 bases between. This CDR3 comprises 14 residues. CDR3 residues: CASSVEGGANTQYF. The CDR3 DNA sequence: TGTGCCAGCAGCGTAGAGGGGGGGGCCAATACGCAGTATTTT. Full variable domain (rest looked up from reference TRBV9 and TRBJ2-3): DSGVTQTPKHLITATGQRVTLRCSPRSGDLSVYWYQQSLDQGLQFLIQYYNGEERAKGNILERFSAQQFPDLHSELNLSSLELGDSALYFCASSVEGGANTQYFGPGTRLTVL.